This T cell receptor beta chain was sequenced for a study of blood T cell repertoires in COVID-19. Study context: Samples of COVID-19 (acute and convalescent) were obtained from the United States, Italy and Spain.

Study members were between 18 and 89 years old and lived in 20 to 30 US regions. In the source study's methods: Researchers report that nucleated cell counts were estimated from reference gene primer amplification. This table comes from immunoSEQ multiplex PCR, and its TCRdb copy is limited to in-frame clones, with some not included. That table furnishes V, J and clone size, whereas the DNA furnished D and trimming. The profile shows 200,000 to 250,000 clones, nearly 90% of them singletons. The origin of this receptor is a man aged 25 to 40 who had recovered from COVID-19. The sample taken for sequencing was PBMCs or T cells enriched from blood (not recorded which).

The CDR3 region has the DNA TGTGCCAGCAGCTTGGGGACTAGCGTCGATACCGGGGAGCTGTTTTTT. Its protein product is CASSLGTSVDTGELFF. V gene TRBV7-2 combines with J gene TRBJ2-2; 10 bases are a match to TRBD2. The germline V gene has CDR1 SGHTA and CDR2 FQGNSA. The V and J ends lost 3 bases and 5 bases, in that order; junction bases with no gene match: 6. The CDR3 has 16 amino acids.